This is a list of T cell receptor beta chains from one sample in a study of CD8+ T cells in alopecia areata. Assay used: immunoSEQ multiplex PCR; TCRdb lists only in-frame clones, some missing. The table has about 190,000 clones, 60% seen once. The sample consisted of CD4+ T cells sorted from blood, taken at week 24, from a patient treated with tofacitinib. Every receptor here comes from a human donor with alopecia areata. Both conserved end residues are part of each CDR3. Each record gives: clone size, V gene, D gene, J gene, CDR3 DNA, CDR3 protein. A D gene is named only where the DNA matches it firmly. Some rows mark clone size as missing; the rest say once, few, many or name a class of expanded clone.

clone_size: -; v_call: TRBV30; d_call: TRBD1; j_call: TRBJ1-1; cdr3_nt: TGTGCCTGGAGTGGACAGGGGAGAAGGACTGAAGCTTTCTTT; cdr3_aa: CAWSGQGRRTEAFF
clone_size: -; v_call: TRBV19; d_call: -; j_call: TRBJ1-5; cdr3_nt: TGTGCCAGTATCCCCACGGGGAAAAACCAGCCCCAGCATTTT; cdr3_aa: CASIPTGKNQPQHF
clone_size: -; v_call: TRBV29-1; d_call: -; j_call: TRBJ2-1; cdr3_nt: TGCAGCGTTGTTCAAAGGACCGCCCAAGGAGAGCAGTTCTTC; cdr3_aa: CSVVQRTAQGEQFF
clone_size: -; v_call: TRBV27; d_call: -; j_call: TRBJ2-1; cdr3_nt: TGTGCCAGCAGTTCAGGACTACTCAATGAGCAGTTCTTC; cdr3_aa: CASSSGLLNEQFF
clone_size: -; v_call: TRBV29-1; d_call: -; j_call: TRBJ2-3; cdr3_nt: TGCAGCGTTTTCTCGGCGGGTCTCACAGATACGCAGTATTTT; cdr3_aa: CSVFSAGLTDTQYF
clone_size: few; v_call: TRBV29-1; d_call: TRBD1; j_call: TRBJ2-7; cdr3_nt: TGCAGCGTTGTCCCCCGCAGGGGGACGTTGGAGCAGTACTTC; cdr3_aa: CSVVPRRGTLEQYF
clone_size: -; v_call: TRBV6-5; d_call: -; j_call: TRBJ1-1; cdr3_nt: TGTGCCAGCAGTTACGCCACGGACGCCACTGAAGCTTTCTTT; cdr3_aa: CASSYATDATEAFF
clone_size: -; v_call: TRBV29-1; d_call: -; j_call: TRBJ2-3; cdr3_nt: TGCAGCGCCTCAAAGACCGATATACGCACAGATACGCAGTATTTT; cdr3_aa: CSASKTDIRTDTQYF
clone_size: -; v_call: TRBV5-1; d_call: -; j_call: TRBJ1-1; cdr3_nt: TGCGCCAGCAGCCCGGGAGGGGGGAGTGGCACTGAAGCTTTCTTT; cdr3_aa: CASSPGGGSGTEAFF
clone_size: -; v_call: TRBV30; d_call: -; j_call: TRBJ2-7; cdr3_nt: TGTGCCTGGAGTGTACTGGCAACCAACGGCGAGCAGTACTTC; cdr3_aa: CAWSVLATNGEQYF
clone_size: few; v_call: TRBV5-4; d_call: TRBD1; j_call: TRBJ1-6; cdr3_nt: TGTGCCAGCAGCTTGTCGGACAGGGAAGTCTCACCCCTCCACTTT; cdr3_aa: CASSLSDREVSPLHF
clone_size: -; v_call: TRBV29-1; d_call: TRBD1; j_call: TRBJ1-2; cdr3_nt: TGCAGCGTTGACGTTGTAGGACAGGGAGATGGCTACACCTTC; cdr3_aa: CSVDVVGQGDGYTF
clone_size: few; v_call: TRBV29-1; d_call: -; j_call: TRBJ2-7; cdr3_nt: TGCAGCGTTATAGTAGGGCGGAACGAGCAGTACTTC; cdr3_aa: CSVIVGRNEQYF
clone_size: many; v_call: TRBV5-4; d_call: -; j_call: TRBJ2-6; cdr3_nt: TGTGCCAGCAGCTTACCGAGGGGGTCCGGGGCCAACGTCCTGACTTTC; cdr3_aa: CASSLPRGSGANVLTF
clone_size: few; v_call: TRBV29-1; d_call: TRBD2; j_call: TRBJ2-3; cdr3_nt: TGCAGCGTTGGATCCACCGGGACTAGCGCAGATACGCAGTATTTT; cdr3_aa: CSVGSTGTSADTQYF
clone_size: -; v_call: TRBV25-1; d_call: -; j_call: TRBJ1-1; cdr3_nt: TGTGCCAGCAGTGAAATGGGAGACAACACTGAAGCTTTCTTT; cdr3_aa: CASSEMGDNTEAFF
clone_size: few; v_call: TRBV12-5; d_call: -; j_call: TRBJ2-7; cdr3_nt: TGTGCTAGTGCCCCCGACCCATCCTACGAGCAGTACTTC; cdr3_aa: CASAPDPSYEQYF
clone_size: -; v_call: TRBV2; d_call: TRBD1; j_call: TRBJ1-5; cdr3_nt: TGTGCCAGCAGTGGGACAGGGCGTAATCAGCCCCAGCATTTT; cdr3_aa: CASSGTGRNQPQHF
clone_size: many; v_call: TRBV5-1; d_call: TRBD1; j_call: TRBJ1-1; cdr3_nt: TGCGCCAGCATGGGGACAGGTCGGAACACTGAAGCTTTCTTT; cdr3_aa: CASMGTGRNTEAFF
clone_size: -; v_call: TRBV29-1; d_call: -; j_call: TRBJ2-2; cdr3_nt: TGCAGCGTCCCGGGTAGGGGTCCAACCGGGGAGCTGTTTTTT; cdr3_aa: CSVPGRGPTGELFF
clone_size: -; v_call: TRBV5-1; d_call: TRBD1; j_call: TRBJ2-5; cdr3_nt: TGCGCCAGCAGCTTGGCGGGACAGGGGAGAGAGACCCAGTACTTC; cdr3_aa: CASSLAGQGRETQYF
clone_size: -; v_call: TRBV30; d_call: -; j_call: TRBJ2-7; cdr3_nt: TGTGCCTGGACTGGGACGGTGGTGGGCGAGCAGTACTTC; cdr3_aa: CAWTGTVVGEQYF
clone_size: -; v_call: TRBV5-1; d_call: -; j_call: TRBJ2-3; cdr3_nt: TGCGCCAGCAGCTTGGACAGAGGAGTGACAGATACGCAGTATTTT; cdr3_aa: CASSLDRGVTDTQYF
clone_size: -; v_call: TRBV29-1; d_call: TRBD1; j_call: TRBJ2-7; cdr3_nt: TGCAGCGTTGAAGGGACAGGGGTGGGCGAGCAGTACTTC; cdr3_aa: CSVEGTGVGEQYF
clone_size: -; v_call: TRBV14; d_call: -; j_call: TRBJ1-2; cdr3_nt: TGTGCCAGCAGCCAAGATATCGCCTATGGCTACACCTTC; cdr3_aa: CASSQDIAYGYTF
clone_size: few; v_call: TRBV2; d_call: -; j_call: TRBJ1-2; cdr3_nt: TGTGCCAGCTCTCAGGCTTCCTACTATGGCTACACCTTC; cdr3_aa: CASSQASYYGYTF
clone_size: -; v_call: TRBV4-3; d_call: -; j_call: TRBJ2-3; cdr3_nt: TGCGCCAGCAGCCAAGGGCCCATAGTACTAGGGGAGGTGGATACGCAGTATTTT; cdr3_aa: CASSQGPIVLGEVDTQYF
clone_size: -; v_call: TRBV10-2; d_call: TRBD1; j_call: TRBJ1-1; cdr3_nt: TGCGCCAGCAGCTTACAGGGGAGGGCTGAAGCTTTCTTT; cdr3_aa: CASSLQGRAEAFF